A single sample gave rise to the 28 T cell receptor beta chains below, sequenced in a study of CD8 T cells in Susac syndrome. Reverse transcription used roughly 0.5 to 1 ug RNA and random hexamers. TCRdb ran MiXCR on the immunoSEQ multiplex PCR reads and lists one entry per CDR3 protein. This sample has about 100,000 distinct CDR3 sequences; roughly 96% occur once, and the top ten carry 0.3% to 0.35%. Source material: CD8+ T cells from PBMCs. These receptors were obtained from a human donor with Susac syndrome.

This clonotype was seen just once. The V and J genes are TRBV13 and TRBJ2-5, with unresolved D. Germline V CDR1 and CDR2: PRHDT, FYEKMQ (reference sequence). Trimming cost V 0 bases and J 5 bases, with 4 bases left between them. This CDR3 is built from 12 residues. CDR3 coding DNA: TGTGCCAGCAGCTTAGGGTGGGAGACCCAGTACTTC. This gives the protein CASSLGWETQYF.

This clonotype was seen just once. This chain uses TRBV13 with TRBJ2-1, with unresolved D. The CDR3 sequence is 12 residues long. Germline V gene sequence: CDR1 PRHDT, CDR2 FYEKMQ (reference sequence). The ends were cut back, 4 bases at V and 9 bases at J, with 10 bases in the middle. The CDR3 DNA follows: TGTGCCAGCAGCTCCCTAGTGGCTGAGCAGTTCTTC. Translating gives CASSSLVAEQFF. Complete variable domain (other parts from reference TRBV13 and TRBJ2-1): AAGVIQSPRHLIKEKRETATLKCYPIPRHDTVYWYQQGPGQDPQFLISFYEKMQSDKGSIPDRFSAQQFSDYHSELNMSSLELGDSALYFCASSSLVAEQFFGPGTRLTVL.

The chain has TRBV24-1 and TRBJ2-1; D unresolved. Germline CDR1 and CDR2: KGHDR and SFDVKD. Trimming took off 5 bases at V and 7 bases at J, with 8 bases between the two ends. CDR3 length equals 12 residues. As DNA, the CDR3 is TGTGCCACCAGTGCTTCGGGTAATGAGCAGTTCTTC. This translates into CATSASGNEQFF.

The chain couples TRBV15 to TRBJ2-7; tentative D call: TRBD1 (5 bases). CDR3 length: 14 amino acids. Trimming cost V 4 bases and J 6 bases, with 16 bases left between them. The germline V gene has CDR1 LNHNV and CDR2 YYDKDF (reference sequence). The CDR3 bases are TGTGCCACCAGCAATAGCAGGGCCTCTTCCGAGCAGTACTTC. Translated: CATSNSRASSEQYF.

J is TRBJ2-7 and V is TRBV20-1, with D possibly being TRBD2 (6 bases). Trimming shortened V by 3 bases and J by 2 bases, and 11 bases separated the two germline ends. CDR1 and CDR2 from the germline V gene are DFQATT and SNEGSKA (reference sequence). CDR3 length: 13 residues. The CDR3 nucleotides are TGCAGTGCTAGCGGGAGTGGGACCTACGAGCAGTACTTC. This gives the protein CSASGSGTYEQYF.

The CDR3 loop reads CSATDPGTGAAYEQYF. The CDR3 region has the DNA TGCAGTGCTACGGATCCAGGGACAGGGGCGGCCTACGAGCAGTACTTC. The chain combines TRBV20-1 with TRBJ2-7; TRBD1 aligns across 10 bases. CDR1 is DFQATT and CDR2 is SNEGSKA in the germline V gene (reference sequence). This CDR3 is built from 16 residues. The V segment lost 4 bases and the J segment 2 bases; nucleotides outside the gene matches: 11.

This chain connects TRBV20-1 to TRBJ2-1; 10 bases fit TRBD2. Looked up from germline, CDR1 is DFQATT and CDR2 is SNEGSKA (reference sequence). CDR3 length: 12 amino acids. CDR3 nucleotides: TGCGGCCAAGCGGGAGGGTACAATGAGCAGTTCTTC. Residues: CGQAGGYNEQFF.

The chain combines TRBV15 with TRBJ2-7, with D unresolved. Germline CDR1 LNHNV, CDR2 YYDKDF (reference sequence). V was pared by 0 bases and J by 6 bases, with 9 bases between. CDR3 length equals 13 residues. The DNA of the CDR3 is TGTGCCACCAGCAGAGATCTCTCGGGCGAGCAGTACTTC. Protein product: CATSRDLSGEQYF. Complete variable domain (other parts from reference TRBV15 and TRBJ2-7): DAMVIQNPRYQVTQFGKPVTLSCSQTLNHNVMYWYQQKSSQAPKLLFHYYDKDFNNEADTPDNFQSRRPNTSFCFLDIRSPGLGDTAMYLCATSRDLSGEQYFGPGTRLTVT.

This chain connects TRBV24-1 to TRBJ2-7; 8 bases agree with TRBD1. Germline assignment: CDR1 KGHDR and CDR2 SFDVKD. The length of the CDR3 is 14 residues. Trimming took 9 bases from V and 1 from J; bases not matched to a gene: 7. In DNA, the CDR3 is TGTGCCACCTCTCCCGGGACAGGATCCTACGAGCAGTACTTC. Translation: CATSPGTGSYEQYF.

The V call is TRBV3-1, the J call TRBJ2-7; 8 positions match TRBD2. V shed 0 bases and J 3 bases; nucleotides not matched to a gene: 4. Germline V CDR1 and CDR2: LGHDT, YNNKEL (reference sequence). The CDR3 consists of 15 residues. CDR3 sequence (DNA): TGTGCCAGCAGCCAAGAGGGACTAGTTCACTACGAGCAGTACTTC. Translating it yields CASSQEGLVHYEQYF.

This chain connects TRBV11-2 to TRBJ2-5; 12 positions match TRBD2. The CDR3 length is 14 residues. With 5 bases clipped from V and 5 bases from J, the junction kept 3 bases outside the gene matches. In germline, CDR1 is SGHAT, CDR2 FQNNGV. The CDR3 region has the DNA TGTGCCAGCAGCCGGACTAGCGGGAATGAGACCCAGTACTTC. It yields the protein CASSRTSGNETQYF.

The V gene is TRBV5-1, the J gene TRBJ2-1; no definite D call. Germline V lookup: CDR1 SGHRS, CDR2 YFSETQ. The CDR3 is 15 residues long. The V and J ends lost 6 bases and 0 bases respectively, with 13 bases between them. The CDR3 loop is CASTPSPSSYNEQFF. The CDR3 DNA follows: TGCGCCAGCACGCCTTCCCCTAGCTCCTACAATGAGCAGTTCTTC.

In nucleotides, the CDR3 is TGTGCCAGCAGTGACTCGGGGGGGGGCGCAGCAGATACGCAGTATTTT. Residues: CASSDSGGGAADTQYF. J is TRBJ2-3 and V is TRBV6-4; maybe TRBD2 (7 bases). Germline V gene data show CDR1 as MRHNA and CDR2 as SNTAGT. The CDR3 has 16 residues. V was trimmed by 0 bases and J by 4 bases, leaving 14 bases between them.

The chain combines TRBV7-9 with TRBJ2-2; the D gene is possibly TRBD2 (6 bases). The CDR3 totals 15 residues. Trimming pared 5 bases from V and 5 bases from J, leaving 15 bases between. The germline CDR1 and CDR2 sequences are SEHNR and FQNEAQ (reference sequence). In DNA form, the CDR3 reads TGTGCCAGCAGCGGGGACTCCCGGGGGACCGGGGAGCTGTTTTTT. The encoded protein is CASSGDSRGTGELFF.

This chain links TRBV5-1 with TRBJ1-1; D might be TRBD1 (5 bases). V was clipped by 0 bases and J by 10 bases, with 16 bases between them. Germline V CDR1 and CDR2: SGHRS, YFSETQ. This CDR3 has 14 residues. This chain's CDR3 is CASSLESWWDGAFF. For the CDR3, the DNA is TGCGCCAGCAGCTTGGAGTCGTGGTGGGACGGAGCTTTCTTT.

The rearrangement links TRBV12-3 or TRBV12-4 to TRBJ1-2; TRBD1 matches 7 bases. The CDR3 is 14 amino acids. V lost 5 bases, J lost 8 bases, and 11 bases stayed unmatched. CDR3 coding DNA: TGTGCCAGCAGTGGAAGCTACAGGGGTCGGGGCTACACCTTC. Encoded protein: CASSGSYRGRGYTF.

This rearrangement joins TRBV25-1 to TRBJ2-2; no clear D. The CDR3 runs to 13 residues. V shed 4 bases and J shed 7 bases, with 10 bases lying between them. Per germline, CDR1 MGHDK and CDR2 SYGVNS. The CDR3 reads CASSASEVGELFF. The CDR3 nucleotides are TGTGCCAGCAGTGCCAGTGAGGTCGGGGAGCTGTTTTTT.

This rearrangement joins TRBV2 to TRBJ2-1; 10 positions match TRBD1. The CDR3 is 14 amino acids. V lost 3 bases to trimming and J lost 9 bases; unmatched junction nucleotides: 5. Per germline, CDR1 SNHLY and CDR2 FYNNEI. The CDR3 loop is CASSDGTGDREQFF. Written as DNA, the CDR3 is TGTGCCAGCAGTGACGGGACAGGGGATCGTGAGCAGTTCTTC.

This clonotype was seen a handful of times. CDR3 residues: CASSFQRTYEQYF. CDR3 nucleotide sequence: TGTGCCAGCAGCTTCCAACGAACCTACGAGCAGTACTTC. This rearrangement joins TRBV13 to TRBJ2-7, with D unresolved. Germline V CDR1 and CDR2: PRHDT, FYEKMQ (reference sequence). With 3 bases removed from V and 2 bases from J, the gap between germline ends came to 8 bases. The CDR3 is made up of 13 amino acids.

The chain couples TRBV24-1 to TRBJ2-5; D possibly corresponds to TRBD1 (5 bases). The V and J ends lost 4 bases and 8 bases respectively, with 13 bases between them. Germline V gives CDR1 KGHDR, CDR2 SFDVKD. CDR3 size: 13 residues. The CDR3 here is CATSDLGRDTQYF. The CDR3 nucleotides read TGTGCCACCAGTGACTTAGGCAGGGATACCCAGTACTTC.

The CDR3 DNA reads as TGTGCCACCAGCAGTGTTTATGGGGAGCAGTTCTTC. This gives the protein CATSSVYGEQFF. The chain combines TRBV15 with TRBJ2-1; D is unclear. V lost 3 bases, J lost 10 bases, and 10 bases lay in between. This CDR3 region has 12 residues. CDR1 is LNHNV and CDR2 is YYDKDF in the germline V gene (reference sequence).

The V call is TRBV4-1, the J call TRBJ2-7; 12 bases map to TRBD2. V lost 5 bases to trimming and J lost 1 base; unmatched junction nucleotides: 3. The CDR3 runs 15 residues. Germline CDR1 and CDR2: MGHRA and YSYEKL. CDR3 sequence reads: CASSFGTSGSYEQYF. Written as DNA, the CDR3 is TGCGCCAGCAGCTTTGGGACTAGCGGGTCCTACGAGCAGTACTTC.

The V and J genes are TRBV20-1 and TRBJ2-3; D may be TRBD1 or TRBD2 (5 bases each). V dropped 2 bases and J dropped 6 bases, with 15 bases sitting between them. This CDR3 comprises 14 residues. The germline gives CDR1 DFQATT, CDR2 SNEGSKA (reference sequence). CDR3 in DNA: TGCAGTGCTAGATCCAGGGAGTTCGCGGATACGCAGTATTTT. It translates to CSARSREFADTQYF.

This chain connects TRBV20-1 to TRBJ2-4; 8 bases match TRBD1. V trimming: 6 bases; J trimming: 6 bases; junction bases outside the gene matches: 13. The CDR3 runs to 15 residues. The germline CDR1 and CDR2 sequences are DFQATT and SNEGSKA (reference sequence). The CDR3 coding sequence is TGCAGTGCAACGGAGGACAGGGCCTCTAGAAACATTCAGTACTTC. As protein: CSATEDRASRNIQYF.

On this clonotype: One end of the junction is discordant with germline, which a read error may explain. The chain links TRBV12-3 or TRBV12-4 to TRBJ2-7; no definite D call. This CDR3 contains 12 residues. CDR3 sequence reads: CASSLGVNEHYF. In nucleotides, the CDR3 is TGTGCCAGCAGCCTTGGGGTTAACGAGCATTACTTC.

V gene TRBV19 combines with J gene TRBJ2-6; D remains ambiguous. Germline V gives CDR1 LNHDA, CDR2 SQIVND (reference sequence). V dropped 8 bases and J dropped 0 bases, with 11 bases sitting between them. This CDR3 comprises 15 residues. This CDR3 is CASRYQVSGANVLTF. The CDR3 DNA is TGTGCCAGTCGCTATCAGGTCTCTGGGGCCAACGTCCTGACTTTC.

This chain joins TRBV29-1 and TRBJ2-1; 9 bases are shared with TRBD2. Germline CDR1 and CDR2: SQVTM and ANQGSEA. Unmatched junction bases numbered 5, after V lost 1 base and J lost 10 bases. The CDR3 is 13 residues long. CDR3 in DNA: TGCAGCGTTGAAGTTAGCGGGAGTCACGAGCAGTTCTTC. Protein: CSVEVSGSHEQFF.

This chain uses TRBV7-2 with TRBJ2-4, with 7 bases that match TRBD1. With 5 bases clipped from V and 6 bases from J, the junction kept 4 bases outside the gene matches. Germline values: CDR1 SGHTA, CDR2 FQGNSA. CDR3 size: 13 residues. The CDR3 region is CASSPRQGNIQYF. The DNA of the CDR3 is TGTGCCAGCAGCCCGAGACAGGGAAACATTCAGTACTTC.